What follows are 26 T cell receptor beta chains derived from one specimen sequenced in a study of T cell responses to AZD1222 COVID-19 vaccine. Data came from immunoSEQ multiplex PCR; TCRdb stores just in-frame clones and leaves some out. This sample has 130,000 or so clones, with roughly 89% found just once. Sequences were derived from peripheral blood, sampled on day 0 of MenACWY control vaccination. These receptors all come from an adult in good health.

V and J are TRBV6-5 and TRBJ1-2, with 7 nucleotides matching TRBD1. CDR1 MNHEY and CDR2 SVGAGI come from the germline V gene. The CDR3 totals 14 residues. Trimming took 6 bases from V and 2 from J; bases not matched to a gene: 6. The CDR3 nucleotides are TGTGCCAGCAGGGTGACAGGGATGAACTATGGCTACACCTTC. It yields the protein CASRVTGMNYGYTF.

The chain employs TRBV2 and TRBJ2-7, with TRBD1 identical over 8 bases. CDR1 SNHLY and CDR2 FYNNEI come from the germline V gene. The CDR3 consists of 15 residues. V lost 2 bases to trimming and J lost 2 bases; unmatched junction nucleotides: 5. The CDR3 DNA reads TGTGCCAGCAGTGAATGGGGACAGGTAACCTACGAGCAGTACTTC. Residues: CASSEWGQVTYEQYF.

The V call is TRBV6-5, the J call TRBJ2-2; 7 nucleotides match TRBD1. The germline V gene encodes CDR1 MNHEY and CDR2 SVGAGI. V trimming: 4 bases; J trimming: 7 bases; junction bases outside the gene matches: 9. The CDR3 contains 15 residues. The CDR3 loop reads CASSSIHRGSGELFF. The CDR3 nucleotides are TGTGCCAGCAGTTCCATCCACAGGGGTAGCGGGGAGCTGTTTTTT.

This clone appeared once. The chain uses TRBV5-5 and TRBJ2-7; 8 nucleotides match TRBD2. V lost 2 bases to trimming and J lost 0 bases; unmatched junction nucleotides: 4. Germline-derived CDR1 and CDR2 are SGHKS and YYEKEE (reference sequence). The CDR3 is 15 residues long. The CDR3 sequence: CASSFGGDFSYEQYF. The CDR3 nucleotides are TGTGCCAGCAGCTTCGGGGGGGACTTCTCCTACGAGCAGTACTTC.

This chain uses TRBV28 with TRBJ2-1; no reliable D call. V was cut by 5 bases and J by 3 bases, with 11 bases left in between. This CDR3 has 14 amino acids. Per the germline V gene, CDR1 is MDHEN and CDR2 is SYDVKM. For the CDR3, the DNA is TGTGCCAGCAGTCCGGAGCTCCACTACAATGAGCAGTTCTTC. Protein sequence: CASSPELHYNEQFF.

The chain's CDR3 is CSVGLLNTGELFF. CDR3 sequence (DNA): TGCAGCGTTGGTTTACTTAACACCGGGGAGCTGTTTTTT. The genes are TRBV29-1 and TRBJ2-2; no firm D call. The CDR3 runs to 13 residues. Trimming stripped 4 bases from V and 2 bases from J, with 8 bases between. In germline, CDR1 is SQVTM, CDR2 ANQGSEA.

The DNA for the CDR3 is TGTGCCAGCAGCTTAGGACCTAGCGGGAGCGATCTCACCGGGGAGCTGTTTTTT. It encodes CASSLGPSGSDLTGELFF. The chain couples TRBV7-3 to TRBJ2-2, with 10 bases that match TRBD2. The CDR3 totals 18 residues. Germline V gene lookup returns CDR1 SGHTA and CDR2 FQGTGA. The junction had 10 bases not matched to a gene; V was cut back by 2 bases and J by 4 bases.

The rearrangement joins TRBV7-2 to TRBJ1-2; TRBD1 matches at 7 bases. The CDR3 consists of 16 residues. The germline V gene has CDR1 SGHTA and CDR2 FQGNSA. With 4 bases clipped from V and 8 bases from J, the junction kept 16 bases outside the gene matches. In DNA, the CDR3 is TGTGCCAGCAGCTATCGACAGGGAGGACGTATTTTCGGCTACACCTTC. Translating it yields CASSYRQGGRIFGYTF.

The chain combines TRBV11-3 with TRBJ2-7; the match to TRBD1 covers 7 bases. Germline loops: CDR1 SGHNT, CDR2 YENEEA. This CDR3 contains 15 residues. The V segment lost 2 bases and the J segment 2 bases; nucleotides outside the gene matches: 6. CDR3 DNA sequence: TGTGCCAGCAGCTTAAGCCCGGGACAGCCCTACGAGCAGTACTTC. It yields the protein CASSLSPGQPYEQYF.

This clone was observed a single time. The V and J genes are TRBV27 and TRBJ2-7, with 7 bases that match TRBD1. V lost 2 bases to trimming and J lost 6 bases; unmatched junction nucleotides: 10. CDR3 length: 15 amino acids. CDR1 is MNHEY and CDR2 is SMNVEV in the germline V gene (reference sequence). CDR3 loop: CASSLTGQGVVEQYF. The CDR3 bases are TGTGCCAGCAGTTTAACTGGTCAGGGGGTTGTCGAGCAGTACTTC.

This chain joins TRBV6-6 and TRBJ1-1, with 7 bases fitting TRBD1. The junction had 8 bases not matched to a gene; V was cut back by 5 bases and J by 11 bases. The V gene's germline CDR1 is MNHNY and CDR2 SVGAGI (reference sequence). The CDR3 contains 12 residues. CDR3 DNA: TGTGCCAGCAGTCAAACAGGGGCCAGTGCTTTCTTT. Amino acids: CASSQTGASAFF.

The CDR3 loop is CASSLAGGPEQYF. CDR3 coding DNA: TGTGCCAGCAGTTTAGCGGGAGGGCCCGAGCAGTACTTC. The chain employs TRBV6-5 and TRBJ2-7; TRBD2 matches 11 bases. There are 13 residues in the CDR3. Trimming cost V 4 bases and J 6 bases; bases outside gene matches: 2. In germline, CDR1 is MNHEY, CDR2 SVGAGI.

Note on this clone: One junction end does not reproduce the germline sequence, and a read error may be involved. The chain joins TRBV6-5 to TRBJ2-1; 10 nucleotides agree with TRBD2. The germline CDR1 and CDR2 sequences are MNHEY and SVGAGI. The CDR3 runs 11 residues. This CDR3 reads CCSGGTNEQFF. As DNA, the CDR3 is TGCTGTAGCGGGGGGACCAATGAGCAGTTCTTC.

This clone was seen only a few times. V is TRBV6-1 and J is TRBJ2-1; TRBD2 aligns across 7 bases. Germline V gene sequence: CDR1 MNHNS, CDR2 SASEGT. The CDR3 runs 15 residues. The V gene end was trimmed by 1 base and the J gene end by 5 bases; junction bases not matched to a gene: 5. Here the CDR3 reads CASSEGLAEHNEQFF. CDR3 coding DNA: TGTGCCAGCAGTGAAGGGCTAGCGGAGCACAATGAGCAGTTCTTC.

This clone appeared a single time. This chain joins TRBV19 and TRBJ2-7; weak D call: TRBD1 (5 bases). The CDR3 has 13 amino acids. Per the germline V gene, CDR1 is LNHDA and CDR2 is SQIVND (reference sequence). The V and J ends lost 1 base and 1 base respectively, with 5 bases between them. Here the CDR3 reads CASSIGQSYEQYF. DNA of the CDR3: TGTGCCAGTAGTATAGGACAGTCCTACGAGCAGTACTTC.

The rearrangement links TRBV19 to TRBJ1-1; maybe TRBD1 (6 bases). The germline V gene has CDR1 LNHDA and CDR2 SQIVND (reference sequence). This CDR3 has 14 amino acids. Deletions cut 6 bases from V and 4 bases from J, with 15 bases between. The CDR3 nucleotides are TGTGCCAGTAGCAACCGCTGGGGGGCCACTGAAGCTTTCTTT. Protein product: CASSNRWGATEAFF.

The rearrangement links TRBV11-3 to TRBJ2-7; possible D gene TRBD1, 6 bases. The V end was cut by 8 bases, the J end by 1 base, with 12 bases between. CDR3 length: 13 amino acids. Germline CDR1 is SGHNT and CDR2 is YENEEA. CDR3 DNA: TGTGCCAGCGGCCTACAGGGATCCTACGAGCAGTACTTC. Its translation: CASGLQGSYEQYF.

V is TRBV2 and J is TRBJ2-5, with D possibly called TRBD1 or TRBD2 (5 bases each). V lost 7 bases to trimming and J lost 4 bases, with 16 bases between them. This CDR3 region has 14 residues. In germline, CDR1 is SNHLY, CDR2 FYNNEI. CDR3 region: CASTGPSRGETQYF. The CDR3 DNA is TGTGCCAGCACGGGACCCTCGAGGGGAGAGACCCAGTACTTC.

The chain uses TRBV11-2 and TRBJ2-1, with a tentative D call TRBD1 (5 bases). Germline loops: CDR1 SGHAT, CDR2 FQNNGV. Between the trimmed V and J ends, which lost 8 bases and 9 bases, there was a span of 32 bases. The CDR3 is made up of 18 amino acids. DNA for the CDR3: TGTGCCAGCGGCCCCCTCAGGACACGGACCCCCGCCATTGGTGAGCAGTTCTTC. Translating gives CASGPLRTRTPAIGEQFF. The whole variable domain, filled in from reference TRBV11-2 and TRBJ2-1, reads EAGVAQSPRYKIIEKRQSVAFWCNPISGHATLYWYQQILGQGPKLLIQFQNNGVVDDSQLPKDRFSAERLKGVDSTLKIQPAKLEDSAVYLCASGPLRTRTPAIGEQFFGPGTRLTVL.

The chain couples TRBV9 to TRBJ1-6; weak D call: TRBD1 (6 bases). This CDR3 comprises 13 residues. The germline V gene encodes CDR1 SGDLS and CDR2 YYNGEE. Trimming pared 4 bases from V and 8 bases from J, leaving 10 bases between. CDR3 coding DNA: TGTGCCAGCAGCCCGAGGGGGGATTCACCCCTCCACTTT. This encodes CASSPRGDSPLHF.

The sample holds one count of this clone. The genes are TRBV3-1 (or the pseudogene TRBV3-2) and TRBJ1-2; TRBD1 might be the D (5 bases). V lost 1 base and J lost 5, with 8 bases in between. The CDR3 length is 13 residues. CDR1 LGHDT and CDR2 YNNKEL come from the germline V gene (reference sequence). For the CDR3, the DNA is TGTGCCAGCAGCCAAGGGGGACTTTATGGCTACACCTTC. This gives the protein CASSQGGLYGYTF.

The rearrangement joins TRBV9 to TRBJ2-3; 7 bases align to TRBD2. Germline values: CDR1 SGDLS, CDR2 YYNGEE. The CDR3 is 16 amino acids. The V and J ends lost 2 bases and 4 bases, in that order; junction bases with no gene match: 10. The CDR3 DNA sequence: TGTGCCAGCAGCGTCGGGACTATCATGAGCGCAGATACGCAGTATTTT. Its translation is CASSVGTIMSADTQYF.

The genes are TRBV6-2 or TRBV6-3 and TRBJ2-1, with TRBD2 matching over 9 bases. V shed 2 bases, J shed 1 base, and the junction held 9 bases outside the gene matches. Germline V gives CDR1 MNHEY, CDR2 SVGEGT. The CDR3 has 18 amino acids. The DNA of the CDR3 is TGTGCCAGCAGTTACCCACCCAGCAGCGGGAGGTCCTACAATGAGCAGTTCTTC. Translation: CASSYPPSSGRSYNEQFF.

CDR3 amino acids: CAWSVNSGELFF. The CDR3 nucleotides are TGTGCCTGGAGTGTAAACTCCGGGGAGCTGTTTTTT. V usage is TRBV30 and J usage is TRBJ2-2; D ambiguous. The germline CDR1 and CDR2 sequences are GTSNPN and SVGIG (reference sequence). The V end lost 0 bases, the J end lost 6 bases, and 5 bases lay between the germline ends. This CDR3 region has 12 residues.

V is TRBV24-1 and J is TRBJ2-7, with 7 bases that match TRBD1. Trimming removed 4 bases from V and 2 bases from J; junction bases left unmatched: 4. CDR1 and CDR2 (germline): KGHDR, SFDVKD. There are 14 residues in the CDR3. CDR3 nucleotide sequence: TGTGCCACCAGTGAGCAAACAGGGGCCTACGAGCAGTACTTC. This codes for CATSEQTGAYEQYF.

This chain's CDR3 is CASSSLAGGGDEQFF. In DNA form, the CDR3 reads TGTGCCAGCAGCTCATTAGCGGGAGGGGGCGATGAGCAGTTCTTC. V usage is TRBV7-8 and J usage is TRBJ2-1; 11 nucleotides line up with TRBD2. The CDR3 consists of 15 residues. Germline CDR1 SGHVS, CDR2 FQNEAQ. V shed 4 bases and J 8 bases; nucleotides not matched to a gene: 7.